The 5 T cell receptor beta chains below come from one sample, sequenced in a study of blood T cell repertoires in COVID-19. Sequencing used immunoSEQ multiplex PCR; TCRdb keeps in-frame clones, though not all of them. The table lists 97,000 or so clones, around 90% of them singletons. The source material was peripheral blood. The source is a man younger than 35 with acute or convalescent COVID-19.

This chain joins TRBV2 and TRBJ1-5, with D possibly TRBD1 on 5 matching bases. Per germline, CDR1 SNHLY and CDR2 FYNNEI. This CDR3 is 15 amino acids long. V was shortened by 4 bases and J by 0 bases, with 10 bases between the two germline ends. The CDR3 reads CASSGGGNSNQPQHF. The CDR3 DNA follows: TGTGCCAGCAGTGGGGGGGGAAATAGCAATCAGCCCCAGCATTTT.

This clone has only one observation. The chain recombines TRBV6-5 with TRBJ1-4; 10 bases are shared with TRBD1. CDR3 length: 15 amino acids. The germline V gene has CDR1 MNHEY and CDR2 SVGAGI. J was trimmed by 6 bases and V by 0 bases; bases with no gene match: 1. The CDR3 here is CASSYSTGGDEKLFF. The DNA for the CDR3 is TGTGCCAGCAGTTACTCGACAGGGGGCGATGAAAAACTGTTTTTT.

The chain joins TRBV7-7 to TRBJ2-1, with 9 nucleotides matching TRBD2. The CDR3 contains 15 residues. Trimming cost V 5 bases and J 8 bases; bases outside gene matches: 10. Germline assignment: CDR1 SSHAT and CDR2 FNYEAQ (reference sequence). Here the CDR3 reads CASSPISGSSDEQFF. The CDR3 nucleotides read TGTGCCAGCAGCCCAATTAGCGGGAGTAGCGATGAGCAGTTCTTC.

The chain carries TRBV5-1 and TRBJ2-3; 9 bases line up with TRBD1. CDR1 and CDR2 (germline): SGHRS, YFSETQ. V lost 0 bases to trimming and J lost 4 bases; unmatched junction nucleotides: 0. The CDR3 is 14 amino acids. Here the CDR3 reads CASSLGDRADTQYF. CDR3 bases: TGCGCCAGCAGCTTGGGGGACAGGGCAGATACGCAGTATTTT.

This clone was observed a single time. This chain connects TRBV12-3 or TRBV12-4 to TRBJ2-7, with a weak D call TRBD2 (5 bases). Trimming left V 3 bases short and J 3 bases short, with 6 bases between. CDR3 length: 12 amino acids. CDR3 in amino acids: CASSLRVYEQYF. DNA for the CDR3: TGTGCCAGCAGTTTGAGGGTCTACGAGCAGTACTTC.